Following are 26 T cell receptor beta chains from one sample sequenced in a study of technical replicates of blood from a few donors. Repertoires were generated with immunoSEQ multiplex PCR, while TCRdb's copy carries only in-frame clones and drops some. There are some 79,000 clones in the sample; around 94% occur only once, and 0.2% to 0.3% lies in the top ten. Material: T cells isolated from PBMCs. Every receptor here comes from a human donor in good health.

V gene TRBV7-6 combines with J gene TRBJ2-2; 13 bases fit TRBD2. The germline gives CDR1 SGHVS, CDR2 FNYEAQ. Germline trimming cut 5 bases from V and 4 bases from J; bases unmatched to any gene: 4. This CDR3 is 16 amino acids long. CDR3 protein: CASSLGTSGVTGELFF. CDR3 nucleotides: TGTGCCAGCAGCCTTGGGACTAGCGGGGTCACCGGGGAGCTGTTTTTT.

V and J are TRBV5-4 and TRBJ2-2; 8 bases are a match to TRBD2. Germline-derived CDR1 and CDR2 are SGHNT and YYREEE (reference sequence). The CDR3 consists of 18 residues. With 4 bases clipped from V and 0 bases from J, the junction kept 11 bases outside the gene matches. The CDR3 nucleotides read TGTGCCAGCAGCCCCAGCGGGAGTGCCCTTGCGAACACCGGGGAGCTGTTTTTT. Its protein product is CASSPSGSALANTGELFF.

The chain uses TRBV28 and TRBJ2-3; unclear D gene. CDR1 MDHEN and CDR2 SYDVKM come from the germline V gene. This CDR3 spans 15 amino acids. Between the trimmed V and J ends, which lost 4 bases and 0 bases, there was a span of 11 bases. The CDR3 region is CASSSRAHSTDTQYF. As DNA, the CDR3 is TGTGCCAGCAGTTCACGAGCCCATAGCACAGATACGCAGTATTTT.

The V gene is TRBV15, the J gene TRBJ1-3; D uncertain. The CDR3 has 14 amino acids. The V gene's germline CDR1 is LNHNV and CDR2 YYDKDF (reference sequence). V was clipped by 0 bases and J by 0 bases, with 3 bases between them. The CDR3 DNA reads TGTGCCACCAGCAGAGACAGCTCTGGAAACACCATATATTTT. This gives the protein CATSRDSSGNTIYF.

The chain has TRBV28 and TRBJ2-5; D perhaps matches TRBD2 (6 bases). The CDR3 consists of 14 residues. V lost 3 bases and J lost 4, with 12 bases in between. The germline CDR1 and CDR2 sequences are MDHEN and SYDVKM. The CDR3 DNA sequence: TGTGCCAGCAGTTTCCCAGGAGGGTCAGAGACCCAGTACTTC. Protein product: CASSFPGGSETQYF.

This sequence joins TRBV4-1 and TRBJ1-4; 8 nucleotides align to TRBD1. The junction had 3 bases not matched to a gene; V was cut back by 7 bases and J by 2 bases. The CDR3 is 14 residues long. Germline CDR1 and CDR2: MGHRA and YSYEKL. The CDR3 spells CASTRGPTNEKLFF. The CDR3 bases are TGCGCCAGCACCAGGGGGCCGACTAATGAAAAACTGTTTTTT.

V and J are TRBV19 and TRBJ1-2, with D perhaps matching TRBD1 (6 bases). Looked up from germline, CDR1 is LNHDA and CDR2 is SQIVND (reference sequence). The CDR3 extends over 14 amino acids. V lost 2 bases, J lost 3 bases, and 10 bases lay in between. The CDR3 sequence: CASSIKWTDYGYTF. The DNA for the CDR3 is TGTGCCAGTAGTATAAAATGGACAGACTATGGCTACACCTTC.

The rearrangement links TRBV6-6 to TRBJ1-5; 9 nucleotides match TRBD1. This CDR3 spans 14 amino acids. V lost 5 bases, J lost 4 bases, and 3 bases stayed unmatched. CDR1 and CDR2 (germline): MNHNY, SVGAGI (reference sequence). This CDR3 is CASSTGQGNQPQHF. CDR3 sequence (DNA): TGTGCCAGCAGTACAGGACAGGGGAATCAGCCCCAGCATTTT.

This clone appeared a single time. The chain combines TRBV5-1 with TRBJ1-1; 7 nucleotides line up with TRBD1. V trimming: 2 bases; J trimming: 0 bases; junction bases outside the gene matches: 4. Germline V gives CDR1 SGHRS, CDR2 YFSETQ. The CDR3 contains 15 residues. The CDR3 region has the DNA TGCGCCAGCAGCTTAACGACAGGGATGAACACTGAAGCTTTCTTT. Translated, it gives CASSLTTGMNTEAFF.

In this sample, this clone turned up a few times. The CDR3 nucleotides are TGCAGCGTCGACATACTGAACACTGAAGCTTTCTTT. This sequence encodes CSVDILNTEAFF. This chain links TRBV29-1 with TRBJ1-1; D is ambiguous. V lost 6 bases, J lost 0 bases, and 8 bases lay in between. Germline CDR1 reads SQVTM; CDR2 reads ANQGSEA. The CDR3 is 12 amino acids.

The V and J genes are TRBV10-1 and TRBJ2-2, with D tentatively TRBD2 (5 bases). The ends were cut back, 2 bases at V and 5 bases at J, with 15 bases in the middle. The germline gives CDR1 WNHNN, CDR2 SYGVQD (reference sequence). CDR3 length: 16 residues. The CDR3 protein is CASSEEYEGGTGELFF. CDR3 nucleotide sequence: TGCGCCAGCAGTGAGGAGTACGAAGGCGGGACCGGGGAGCTGTTTTTT.

This clone was observed a handful of times. V and J are TRBV28 and TRBJ1-2; D not certain. The CDR3 sequence is 14 residues long. V was pared by 7 bases and J by 0 bases, with 12 bases between. The germline CDR1 and CDR2 sequences are MDHEN and SYDVKM. The CDR3: CASIADGANYGYTF. Written as DNA, the CDR3 is TGTGCCAGCATCGCCGACGGAGCTAACTATGGCTACACCTTC.

In its sample, this clone was seen a few times. This chain connects TRBV5-5 to TRBJ2-2; D is uncertain. Trimming took 4 bases from V and 1 from J, leaving 2 bases between them. This CDR3 is 12 amino acids long. Germline CDR1 is SGHKS and CDR2 is YYEKEE (reference sequence). The CDR3 reads CASSRNTGELFF. The CDR3 DNA is TGTGCCAGCAGCCGGAACACCGGGGAGCTGTTTTTT.

The chain couples TRBV18 to TRBJ1-5; 7 nucleotides line up with TRBD1. After removal of 5 bases from V and 5 bases from J, the junction contained 3 bases not matched to a gene. The V gene's germline CDR1 is KGHSH and CDR2 LQKENI. This CDR3 is 13 amino acids long. The CDR3 coding sequence is TGTGCCAGCTCAGGAACAGGGGATCAGCCCCAGCATTTT. It specifies CASSGTGDQPQHF.

This chain links TRBV9 with TRBJ1-1; the D gene is possibly TRBD1 (5 bases). Germline-derived CDR1 and CDR2 are SGDLS and YYNGEE. The CDR3 extends over 15 amino acids. V dropped 3 bases and J dropped 1 base, with 13 bases sitting between them. The CDR3 bases are TGTGCCAGCAGCGCATTGGGGCAGGGGAACACTGAAGCTTTCTTT. It encodes CASSALGQGNTEAFF.

The chain joins TRBV7-2 to TRBJ2-7; perhaps TRBD1 as D (6 bases). The V end was cut by 5 bases, the J end by 2 bases, with 22 bases between. There are 17 residues in the CDR3. Germline V gene lookup returns CDR1 SGHTA and CDR2 FQGNSA. The CDR3 DNA sequence: TGTGCCAGCAGCCTCCGGCTGGGTGGGGGCCGAGCCTACGAGCAGTACTTC. Protein: CASSLRLGGGRAYEQYF.

The chain recombines TRBV4-1 with TRBJ1-1; 7 bases align to TRBD1. The trim removed 7 bases at V and 8 bases at J, leaving 10 bases unmatched. CDR1 MGHRA and CDR2 YSYEKL come from the germline V gene. The CDR3 sequence is 13 residues long. CDR3 coding DNA: TGCGCCAGCACCCCAAACAGGGGCGCGGAAGCTTTCTTT. It encodes CASTPNRGAEAFF.

This chain connects TRBV6-5 to TRBJ2-5; D perhaps matches TRBD2 (5 bases). Trimming left V 10 bases short and J 4 bases short, with 16 bases between. The CDR3 has 13 residues. The germline CDR1 and CDR2 sequences are MNHEY and SVGAGI. CDR3 in DNA: TGTGCCACCACACAAGAGGGTGTAGAGACCCAGTACTTC. This encodes CATTQEGVETQYF.

This clone appeared a single time. The chain carries TRBV28 and TRBJ1-4; D may be TRBD1 (5 bases). The length of the CDR3 is 15 residues. V dropped 10 bases and J dropped 0 bases, with 15 bases sitting between them. Germline V gene lookup returns CDR1 MDHEN and CDR2 SYDVKM. The CDR3 DNA reads TGTGCCATCCTCGGTCCGGGGGCAACTAATGAAAAACTGTTTTTT. Translated: CAILGPGATNEKLFF. The whole variable domain, remainder taken from reference TRBV28 and TRBJ1-4, is DVKVTQSSRYLVKRTGEKVFLECVQDMDHENMFWYRQDPGLGLRLIYFSYDVKMKEKGDIPEGYSVSREKKERFSLILESASTNQTSMYLCAILGPGATNEKLFFGSGTQLSVL.

This clone was seen a single time. The chain uses TRBV6-5 and TRBJ1-6, with TRBD1 matching 9 bases. Germline trimming cut 7 bases from V and 7 bases from J; bases unmatched to any gene: 8. This CDR3 has 15 residues. Germline V lookup: CDR1 MNHEY, CDR2 SVGAGI. CDR3 residues: CASTPGQGNNSPLHF. The CDR3 DNA reads TGTGCCAGCACGCCGGGACAGGGAAACAATTCACCCCTCCACTTT.

The chain joins TRBV28 to TRBJ1-2; possible D gene TRBD1, 6 bases. CDR3 size: 17 residues. The germline V gene has CDR1 MDHEN and CDR2 SYDVKM. Between the trimmed V and J ends, which lost 4 bases and 2 bases, there was a span of 20 bases. The CDR3 coding sequence is TGTGCCAGCAGTTCTGCGAAACAGGGTCACGTCAACTATGGCTACACCTTC. Protein sequence: CASSSAKQGHVNYGYTF.

The J gene is TRBJ2-2, the V gene TRBV5-1; D may be TRBD2 (6 bases). Trimming stripped 0 bases from V and 1 base from J, with 7 bases between. This CDR3 region has 15 residues. CDR1 is SGHRS, CDR2 YFSETQ, per germline. CDR3: CASSLDGGNTGELFF. Written as DNA, the CDR3 is TGCGCCAGCAGCTTGGACGGGGGGAACACCGGGGAGCTGTTTTTT. The full variable domain, completed using reference TRBV5-1 and TRBJ2-2, is KAGVTQTPRYLIKTRGQQVTLSCSPISGHRSVSWYQQTPGQGLQFLFEYFSETQRNKGNFPGRFSGRQFSNSRSEMNVSTLELGDSALYLCASSLDGGNTGELFFGEGSRLTVL.

V usage is TRBV5-1 and J usage is TRBJ2-5, with D maybe TRBD1 (5 bases). This CDR3 contains 13 residues. Trimming took 1 base from V and 3 from J, leaving 7 bases between them. The germline CDR1 and CDR2 sequences are SGHRS and YFSETQ. CDR3 bases: TGCGCCAGCAGCTTGACAGGAGAAGAGACCCAGTACTTC. Protein: CASSLTGEETQYF. The whole variable domain, remainder taken from reference TRBV5-1 and TRBJ2-5, is KAGVTQTPRYLIKTRGQQVTLSCSPISGHRSVSWYQQTPGQGLQFLFEYFSETQRNKGNFPGRFSGRQFSNSRSEMNVSTLELGDSALYLCASSLTGEETQYFGPGTRLLVL.

The chain recombines TRBV19 with TRBJ2-2; TRBD2 might be the D (5 bases). This CDR3 comprises 15 residues. The V end lost 7 bases, the J end lost 1 base, and 13 bases lay between the germline ends. From germline, CDR1 is LNHDA and CDR2 SQIVND (reference sequence). The CDR3 loop reads CASMRRTMNTGELFF. CDR3 in DNA: TGTGCCAGTATGCGGAGGACGATGAACACCGGGGAGCTGTTTTTT.

The chain employs TRBV19 and TRBJ2-7; 7 bases line up with TRBD2. The J segment lost 3 bases and the V segment lost 3 bases, leaving 5 bases of the junction unmatched. CDR3 length: 14 amino acids. Germline CDR1 is LNHDA and CDR2 is SQIVND (reference sequence). The chain's CDR3 is CASSMAGALYEQYF. CDR3 in DNA: TGTGCCAGTAGTATGGCGGGAGCTCTCTACGAGCAGTACTTC.

The chain is built from TRBV10-2 and TRBJ1-4, with D uncertain. The CDR3 runs 15 residues. V was clipped by 6 bases and J by 5 bases, with 16 bases between them. The germline V gene encodes CDR1 WSHSY and CDR2 SAAADI. CDR3 sequence reads: CASREDLSENEKLFF. CDR3 nucleotides: TGCGCCAGCAGGGAAGACCTCTCGGAGAATGAAAAACTGTTTTTT.